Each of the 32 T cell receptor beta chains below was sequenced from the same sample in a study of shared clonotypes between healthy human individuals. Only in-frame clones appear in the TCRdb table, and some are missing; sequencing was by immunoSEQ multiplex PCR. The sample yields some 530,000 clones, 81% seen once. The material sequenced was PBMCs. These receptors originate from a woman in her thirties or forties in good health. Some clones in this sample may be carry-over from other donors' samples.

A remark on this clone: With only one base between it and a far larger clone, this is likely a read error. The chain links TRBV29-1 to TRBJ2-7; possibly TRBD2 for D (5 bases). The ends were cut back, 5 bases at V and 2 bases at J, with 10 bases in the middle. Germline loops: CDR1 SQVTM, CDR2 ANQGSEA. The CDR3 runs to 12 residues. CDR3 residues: CSVSVEAYEQYF. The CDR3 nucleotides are TGCAGCGTTTCGGTGGAGGCCTACGAGCAGTACTTC.

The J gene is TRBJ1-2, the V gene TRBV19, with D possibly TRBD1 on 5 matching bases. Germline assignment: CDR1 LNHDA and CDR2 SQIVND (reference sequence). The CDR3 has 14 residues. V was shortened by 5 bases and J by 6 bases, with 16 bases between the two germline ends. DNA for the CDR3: TGTGCCAGTAGTCAAACGGGGGGTGGCGATGGCTACACCTTC. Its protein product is CASSQTGGGDGYTF.

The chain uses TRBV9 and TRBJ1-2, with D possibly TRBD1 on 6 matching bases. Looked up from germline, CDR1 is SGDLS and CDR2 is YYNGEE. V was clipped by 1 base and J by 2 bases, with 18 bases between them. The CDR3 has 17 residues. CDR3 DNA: TGTGCCAGCAGCGTATCGGGAGGGGGAGCGTGGAACTATGGCTACACCTTC. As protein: CASSVSGGGAWNYGYTF.

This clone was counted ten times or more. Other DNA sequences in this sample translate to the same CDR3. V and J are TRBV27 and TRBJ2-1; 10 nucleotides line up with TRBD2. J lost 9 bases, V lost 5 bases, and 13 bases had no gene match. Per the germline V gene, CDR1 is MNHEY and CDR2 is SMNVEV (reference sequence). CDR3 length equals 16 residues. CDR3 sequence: CASSKTSGITNFEQFF. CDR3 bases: TGTGCCAGCAGTAAAACTAGCGGGATTACCAACTTTGAGCAGTTCTTC.

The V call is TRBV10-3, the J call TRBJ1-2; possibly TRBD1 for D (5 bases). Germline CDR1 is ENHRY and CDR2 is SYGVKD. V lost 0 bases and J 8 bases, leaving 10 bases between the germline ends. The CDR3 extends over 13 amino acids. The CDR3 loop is CAISESRDRGYTF. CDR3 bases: TGTGCCATCAGTGAGTCCAGGGATAGAGGCTACACCTTC.

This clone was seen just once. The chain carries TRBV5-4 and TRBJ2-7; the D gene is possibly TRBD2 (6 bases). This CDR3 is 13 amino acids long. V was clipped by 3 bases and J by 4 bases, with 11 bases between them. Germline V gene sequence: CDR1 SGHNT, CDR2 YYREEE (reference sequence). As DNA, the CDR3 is TGTGCCAGCAGCTACCGTGGAGGGTACGAGCAGTACTTC. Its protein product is CASSYRGGYEQYF.

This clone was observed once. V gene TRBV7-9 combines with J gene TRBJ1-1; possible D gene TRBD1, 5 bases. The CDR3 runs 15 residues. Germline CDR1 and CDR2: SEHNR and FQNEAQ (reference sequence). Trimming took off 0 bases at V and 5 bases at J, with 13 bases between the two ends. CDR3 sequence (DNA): TGTGCCAGCAGCTTAGCGGCGGGACTTTGGACTGAAGCTTTCTTT. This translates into CASSLAAGLWTEAFF.

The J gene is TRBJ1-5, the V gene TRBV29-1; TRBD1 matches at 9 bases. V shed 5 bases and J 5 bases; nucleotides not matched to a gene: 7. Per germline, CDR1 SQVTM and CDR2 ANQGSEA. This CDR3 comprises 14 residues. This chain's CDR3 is CSVSTGGEDQPQHF. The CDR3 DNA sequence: TGCAGCGTTTCCACAGGGGGCGAGGATCAGCCCCAGCATTTT.

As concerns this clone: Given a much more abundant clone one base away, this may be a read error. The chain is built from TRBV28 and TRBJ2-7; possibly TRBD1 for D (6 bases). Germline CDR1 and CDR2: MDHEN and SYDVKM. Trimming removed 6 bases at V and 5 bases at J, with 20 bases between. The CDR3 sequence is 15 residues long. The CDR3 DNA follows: TGTGCCAGCAGGTTCCCAACGACAGGTTCGAACGAGCAGTACTTC. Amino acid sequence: CASRFPTTGSNEQYF.

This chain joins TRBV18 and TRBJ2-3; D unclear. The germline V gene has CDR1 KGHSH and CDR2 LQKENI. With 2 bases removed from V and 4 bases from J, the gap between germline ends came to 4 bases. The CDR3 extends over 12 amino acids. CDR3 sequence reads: CASSPSSDTQYF. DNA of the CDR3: TGTGCCAGCTCACCAAGCTCAGATACGCAGTATTTT.

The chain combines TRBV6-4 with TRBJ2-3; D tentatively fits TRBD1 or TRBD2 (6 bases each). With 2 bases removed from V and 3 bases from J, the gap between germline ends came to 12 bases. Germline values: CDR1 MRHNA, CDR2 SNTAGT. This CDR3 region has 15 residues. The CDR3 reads CASSDGRRGTDTQYF. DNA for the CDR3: TGTGCCAGCAGTGACGGCCGGAGGGGGACAGATACGCAGTATTTT.

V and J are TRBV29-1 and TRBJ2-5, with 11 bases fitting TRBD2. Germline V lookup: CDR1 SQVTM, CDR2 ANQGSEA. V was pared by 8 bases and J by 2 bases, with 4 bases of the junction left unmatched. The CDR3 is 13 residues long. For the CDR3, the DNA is TGCAGCACGACTAGCGGGACTCAAGAGACCCAGTACTTC. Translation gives CSTTSGTQETQYF.

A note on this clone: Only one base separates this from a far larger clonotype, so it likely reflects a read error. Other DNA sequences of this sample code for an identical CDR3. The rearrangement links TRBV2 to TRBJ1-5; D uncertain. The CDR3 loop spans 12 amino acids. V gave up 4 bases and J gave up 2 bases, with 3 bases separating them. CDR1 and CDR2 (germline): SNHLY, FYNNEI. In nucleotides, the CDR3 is TGTGCCAGCAGTGGAGGCAATCAGCCCCAGCATTTT. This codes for CASSGGNQPQHF. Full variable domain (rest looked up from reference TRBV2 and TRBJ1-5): EPEVTQTPSHQVTQMGQEVILRCVPISNHLYFYWYRQILGQKVEFLVSFYNNEISEKSEIFDDQFSVERPDGSNFTLKIRSTKLEDSAMYFCASSGGNQPQHFGDGTRLSIL.

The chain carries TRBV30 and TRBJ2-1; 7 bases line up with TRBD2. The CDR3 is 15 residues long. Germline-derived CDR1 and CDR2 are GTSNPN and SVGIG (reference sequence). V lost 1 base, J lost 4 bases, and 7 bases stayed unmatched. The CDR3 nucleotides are TGTGCCTGGAGTGCGGTAGCCGGGGGGTACAATGAGCAGTTCTTC. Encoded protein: CAWSAVAGGYNEQFF.

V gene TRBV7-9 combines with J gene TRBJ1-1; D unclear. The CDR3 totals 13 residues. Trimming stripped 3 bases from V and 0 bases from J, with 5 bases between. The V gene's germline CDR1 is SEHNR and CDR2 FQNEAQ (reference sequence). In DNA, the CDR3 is TGTGCCAGCAGCTTCCCCCTGAACACTGAAGCTTTCTTT. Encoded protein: CASSFPLNTEAFF.

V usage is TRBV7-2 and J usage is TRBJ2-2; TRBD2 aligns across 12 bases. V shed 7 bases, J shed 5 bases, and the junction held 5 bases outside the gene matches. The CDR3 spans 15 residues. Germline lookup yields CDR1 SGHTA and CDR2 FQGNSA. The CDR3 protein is CASTRLAGVTGELFF. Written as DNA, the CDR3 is TGTGCCAGCACCCGACTAGCGGGGGTTACCGGGGAGCTGTTTTTT.

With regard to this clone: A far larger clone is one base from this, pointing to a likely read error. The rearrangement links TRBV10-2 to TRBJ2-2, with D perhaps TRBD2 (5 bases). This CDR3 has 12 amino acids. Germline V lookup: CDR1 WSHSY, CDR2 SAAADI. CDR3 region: CASIHDTGELSF. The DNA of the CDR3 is TGCGCCAGCATTCACGACACCGGGGAGCTGTCTTTT.

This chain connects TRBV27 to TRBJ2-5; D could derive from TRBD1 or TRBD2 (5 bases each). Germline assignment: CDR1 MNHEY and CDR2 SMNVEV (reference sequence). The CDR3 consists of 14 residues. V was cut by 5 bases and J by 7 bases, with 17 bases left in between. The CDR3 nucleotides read TGTGCCAGCAGTCGCAGGGAGACCGGAGGGACCCAGTACTTC. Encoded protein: CASSRRETGGTQYF.

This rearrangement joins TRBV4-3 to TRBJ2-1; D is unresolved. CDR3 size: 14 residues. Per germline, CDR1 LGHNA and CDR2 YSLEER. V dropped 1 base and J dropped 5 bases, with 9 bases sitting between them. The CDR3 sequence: CASSQGIGNNEQFF. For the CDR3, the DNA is TGCGCCAGCAGCCAAGGAATTGGGAACAATGAGCAGTTCTTC.

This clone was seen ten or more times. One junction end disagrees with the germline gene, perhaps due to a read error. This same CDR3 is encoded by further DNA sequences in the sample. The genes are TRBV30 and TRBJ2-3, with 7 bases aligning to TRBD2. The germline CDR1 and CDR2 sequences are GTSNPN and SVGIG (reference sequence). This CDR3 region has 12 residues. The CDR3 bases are TGTGCCTGGAGTATAGGACTAGTAGGTTCTTCTTTT. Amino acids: CAWSIGLVGSSF. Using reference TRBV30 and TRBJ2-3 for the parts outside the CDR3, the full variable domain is SQTIHQWPATLVQPVGSPLSLECTVEGTSNPNLYWYRQAAGRGLQLLFYSVGIGQISSEVPQNLSASRPQDRQFILSSKKLLLSDSGFYLCAWSIGLVGSSFGPGTRLTVL.

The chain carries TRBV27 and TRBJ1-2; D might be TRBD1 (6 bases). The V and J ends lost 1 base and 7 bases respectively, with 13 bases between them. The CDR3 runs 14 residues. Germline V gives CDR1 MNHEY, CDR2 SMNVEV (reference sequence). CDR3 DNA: TGTGCCAGCAGTTTATTGGGGGACACGGGTGGCTACACCTTC. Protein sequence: CASSLLGDTGGYTF.

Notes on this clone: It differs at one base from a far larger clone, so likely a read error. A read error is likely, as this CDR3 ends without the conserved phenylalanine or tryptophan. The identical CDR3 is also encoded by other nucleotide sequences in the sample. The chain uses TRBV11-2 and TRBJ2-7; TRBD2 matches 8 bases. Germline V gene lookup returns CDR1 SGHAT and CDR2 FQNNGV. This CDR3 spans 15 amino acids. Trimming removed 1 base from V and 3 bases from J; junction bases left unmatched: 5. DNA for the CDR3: TGTGCCAGCAGCTTAGCCGTAGCGGGGATCTACGAGCAGTACCTC. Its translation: CASSLAVAGIYEQYL.

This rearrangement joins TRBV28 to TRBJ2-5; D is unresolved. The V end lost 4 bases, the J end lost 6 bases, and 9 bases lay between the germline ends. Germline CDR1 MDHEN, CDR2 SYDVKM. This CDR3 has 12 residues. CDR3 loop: CASSYGLQTQYF. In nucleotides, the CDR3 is TGTGCCAGCAGTTATGGGTTACAGACCCAGTACTTC.

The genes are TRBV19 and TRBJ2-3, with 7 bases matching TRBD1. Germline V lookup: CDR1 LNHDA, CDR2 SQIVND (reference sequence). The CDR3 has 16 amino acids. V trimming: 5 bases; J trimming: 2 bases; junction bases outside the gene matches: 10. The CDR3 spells CASSPLWTGTTDTQYF. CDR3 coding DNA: TGTGCCAGTAGTCCCCTCTGGACAGGTACCACAGATACGCAGTATTTT.

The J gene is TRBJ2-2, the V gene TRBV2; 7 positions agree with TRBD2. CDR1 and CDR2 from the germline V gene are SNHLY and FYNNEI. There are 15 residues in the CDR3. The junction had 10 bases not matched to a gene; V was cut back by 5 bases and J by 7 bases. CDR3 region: CASSLGGSFGGELFF. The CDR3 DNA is TGTGCCAGCAGTCTTGGCGGGAGTTTCGGCGGGGAGCTGTTTTTT. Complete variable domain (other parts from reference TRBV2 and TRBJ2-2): EPEVTQTPSHQVTQMGQEVILRCVPISNHLYFYWYRQILGQKVEFLVSFYNNEISEKSEIFDDQFSVERPDGSNFTLKIRSTKLEDSAMYFCASSLGGSFGGELFFGEGSRLTVL.

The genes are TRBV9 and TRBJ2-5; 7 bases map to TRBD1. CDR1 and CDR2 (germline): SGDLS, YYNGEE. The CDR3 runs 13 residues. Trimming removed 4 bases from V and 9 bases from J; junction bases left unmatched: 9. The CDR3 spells CASSPEGARPQYF. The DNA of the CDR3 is TGTGCCAGCAGCCCAGAGGGGGCGCGTCCCCAGTACTTC.

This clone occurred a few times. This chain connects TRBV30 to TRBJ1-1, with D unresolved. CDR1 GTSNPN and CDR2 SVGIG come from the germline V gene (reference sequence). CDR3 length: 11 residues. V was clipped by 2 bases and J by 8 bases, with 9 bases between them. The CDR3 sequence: CAWSWEGEAFF. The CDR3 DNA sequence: TGTGCCTGGAGTTGGGAGGGCGAAGCTTTCTTT.

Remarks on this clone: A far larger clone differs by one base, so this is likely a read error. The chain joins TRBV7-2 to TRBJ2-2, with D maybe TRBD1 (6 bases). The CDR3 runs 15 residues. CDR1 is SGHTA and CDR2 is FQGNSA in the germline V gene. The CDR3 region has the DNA TGTGCCAGCAGCACCCAGGGGCCGAACGCCGGGGAGCTGTTTTTT. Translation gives CASSTQGPNAGELFF. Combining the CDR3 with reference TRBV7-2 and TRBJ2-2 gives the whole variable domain GAGVSQSPSNKVTEKGKDVELRCDPISGHTALYWYRQSLGQGLEFLIYFQGNSAPDKSGLPSDRFSAERTGGSVSTLTIQRTQQEDSAVYLCASSTQGPNAGELFFGEGSRLTVL.

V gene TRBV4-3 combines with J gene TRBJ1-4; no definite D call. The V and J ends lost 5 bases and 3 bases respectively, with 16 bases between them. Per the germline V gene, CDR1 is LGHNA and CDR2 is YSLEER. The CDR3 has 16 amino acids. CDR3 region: CASSLSGQTANEKLFF. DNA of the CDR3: TGCGCCAGCAGCTTAAGTGGGCAAACGGCTAATGAAAAACTGTTTTTT.

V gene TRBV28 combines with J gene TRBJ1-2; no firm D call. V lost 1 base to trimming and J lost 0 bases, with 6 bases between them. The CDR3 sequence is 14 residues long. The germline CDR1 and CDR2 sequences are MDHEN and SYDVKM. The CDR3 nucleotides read TGTGCCAGCAGTTTATACGGGTCTAACTATGGCTACACCTTC. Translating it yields CASSLYGSNYGYTF.

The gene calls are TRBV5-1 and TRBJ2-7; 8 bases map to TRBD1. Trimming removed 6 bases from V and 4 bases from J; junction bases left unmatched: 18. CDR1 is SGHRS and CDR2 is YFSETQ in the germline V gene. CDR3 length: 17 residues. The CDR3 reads CASTLRPGQDLPYEQYF. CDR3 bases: TGCGCCAGCACCCTACGTCCGGGACAGGACCTTCCATACGAGCAGTACTTC.

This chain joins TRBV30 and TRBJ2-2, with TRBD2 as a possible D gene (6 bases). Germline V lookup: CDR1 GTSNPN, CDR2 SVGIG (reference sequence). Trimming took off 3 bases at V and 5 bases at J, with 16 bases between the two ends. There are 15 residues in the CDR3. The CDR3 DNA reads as TGTGCCTGGAGGACTCCCAGCGGGTTAACCGGGGAGCTGTTTTTT. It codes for CAWRTPSGLTGELFF. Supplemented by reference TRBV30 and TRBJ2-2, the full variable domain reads SQTIHQWPATLVQPVGSPLSLECTVEGTSNPNLYWYRQAAGRGLQLLFYSVGIGQISSEVPQNLSASRPQDRQFILSSKKLLLSDSGFYLCAWRTPSGLTGELFFGEGSRLTVL.